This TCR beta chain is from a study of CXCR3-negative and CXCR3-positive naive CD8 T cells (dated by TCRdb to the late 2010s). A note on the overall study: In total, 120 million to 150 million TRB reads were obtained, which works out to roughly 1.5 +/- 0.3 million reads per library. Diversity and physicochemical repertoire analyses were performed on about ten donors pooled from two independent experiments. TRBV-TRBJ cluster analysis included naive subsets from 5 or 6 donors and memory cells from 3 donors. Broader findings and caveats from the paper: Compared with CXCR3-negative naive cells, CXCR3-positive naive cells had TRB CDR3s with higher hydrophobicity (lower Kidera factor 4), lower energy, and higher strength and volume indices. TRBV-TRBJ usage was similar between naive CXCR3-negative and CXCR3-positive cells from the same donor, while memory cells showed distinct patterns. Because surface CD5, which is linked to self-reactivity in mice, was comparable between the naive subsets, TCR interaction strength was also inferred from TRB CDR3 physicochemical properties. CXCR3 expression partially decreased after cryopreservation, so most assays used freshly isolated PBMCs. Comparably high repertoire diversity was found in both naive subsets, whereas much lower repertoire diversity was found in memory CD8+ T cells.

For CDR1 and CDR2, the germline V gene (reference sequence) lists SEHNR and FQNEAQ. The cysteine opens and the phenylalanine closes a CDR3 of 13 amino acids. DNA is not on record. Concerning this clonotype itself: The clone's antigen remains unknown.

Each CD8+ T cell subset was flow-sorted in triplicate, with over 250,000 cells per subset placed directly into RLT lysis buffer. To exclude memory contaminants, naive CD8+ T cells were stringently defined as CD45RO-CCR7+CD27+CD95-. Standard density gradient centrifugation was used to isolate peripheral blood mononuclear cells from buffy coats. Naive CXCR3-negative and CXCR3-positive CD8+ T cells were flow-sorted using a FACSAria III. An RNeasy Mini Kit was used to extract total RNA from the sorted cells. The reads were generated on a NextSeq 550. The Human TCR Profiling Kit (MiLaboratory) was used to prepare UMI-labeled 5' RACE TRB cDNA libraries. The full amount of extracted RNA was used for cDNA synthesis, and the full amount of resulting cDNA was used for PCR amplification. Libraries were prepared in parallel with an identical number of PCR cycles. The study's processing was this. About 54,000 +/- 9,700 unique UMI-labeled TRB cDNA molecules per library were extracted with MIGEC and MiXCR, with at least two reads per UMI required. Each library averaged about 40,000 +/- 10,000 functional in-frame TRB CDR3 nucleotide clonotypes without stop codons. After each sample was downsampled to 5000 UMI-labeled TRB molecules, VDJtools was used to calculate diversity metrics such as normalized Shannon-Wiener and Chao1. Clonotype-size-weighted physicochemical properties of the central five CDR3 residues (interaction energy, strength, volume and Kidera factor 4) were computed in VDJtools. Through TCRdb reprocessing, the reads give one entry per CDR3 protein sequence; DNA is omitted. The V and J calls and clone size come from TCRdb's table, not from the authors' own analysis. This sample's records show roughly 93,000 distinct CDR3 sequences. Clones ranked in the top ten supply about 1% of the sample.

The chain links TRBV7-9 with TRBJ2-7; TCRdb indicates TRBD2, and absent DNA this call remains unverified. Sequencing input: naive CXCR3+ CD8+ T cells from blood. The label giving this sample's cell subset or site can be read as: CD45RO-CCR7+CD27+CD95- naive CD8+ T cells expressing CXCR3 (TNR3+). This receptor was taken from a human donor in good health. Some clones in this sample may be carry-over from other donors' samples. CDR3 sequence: CASSPPPSYEQYF.